The rows below give T cell receptor beta chains drawn from one sample of a study of CD8+ T cells in alopecia areata. Here immunoSEQ multiplex PCR was the method, and the copy in TCRdb shows in-frame clones only, minus some. This repertoire shows about 150,000 clones, about 59% found once; its top ten account for approximately 16%. The sample here was CD8+ T cells sorted from blood, taken at week 4, from a patient treated with tofacitinib. The receptors were sampled from a human donor with alopecia areata. CDR3s include the opening cysteine and the closing phenylalanine or tryptophan. Each record gives: clone size, D gene, J gene, V gene, CDR3 DNA, CDR3 protein. The D gene is left open where the match is weak. Expanded clones get a size class; other rows say once, few or many, or leave the size out.

- - TRBJ1-6 TRBV6-5 TGTGCCAGCAGCCCAGACAGGCAGGCCTCACCCCTCCACTTT CASSPDRQASPLHF
- TRBD1 TRBJ1-1 TRBV2 TGTGCCAGCAGGGACAGGGGTCAGGGTGTGGTGGGGAACACTGAAGCTTTCTTT CASRDRGQGVVGNTEAFF
- TRBD1 TRBJ1-5 TRBV19 TGTGCCAGTAGTATTAGGGACAGGGGGCGCGGGAGGCCCCAGCATTTT CASSIRDRGRGRPQHF
- TRBD1 TRBJ1-2 TRBV5-4 TGTGCCAGCACTCTATCCCGGGACAGGGGCCTCTCTAACTATGGCTACACCTTC CASTLSRDRGLSNYGYTF
- TRBD1 TRBJ1-6 TRBV30 TGTGCCTGGAGTGTAGAGGGACAGGGGTTATCACCCCTCCACTTT CAWSVEGQGLSPLHF
- - TRBJ1-1 TRBV5-6 TGTGCCAGCAGCTTGGGTCTGAACACTGAAGCTTTCTTT CASSLGLNTEAFF
- TRBD1 TRBJ1-2 TRBV7-9 TGTGCCAGCAGCCTGACAGGGGACTATGGCTACACCTTC CASSLTGDYGYTF
- - TRBJ1-5 TRBV4-3 TGCGCCAGCAGCCAAGAAACGGAGGATCAGCCCCAGCATTTT CASSQETEDQPQHF
- - TRBJ1-6 TRBV9 TGTGCCAGCAGCGGCGCCGGGAGGGATAATTCACCCCTCCACTTT CASSGAGRDNSPLHF
- TRBD1 TRBJ2-7 TRBV29-1 TGCAGCGTGGGACAGGGGGAGGCCTACGAGCAGTACTTC CSVGQGEAYEQYF
- - TRBJ2-7 TRBV6-5 TGTGCCAGCAGTCCAGCCCTGGGGGCCTACGAGCAGTACTTC CASSPALGAYEQYF
- - TRBJ1-2 TRBV5-1 TGCGCCAGCAGCCCTGGGGGCGACTATGGCTACACCTTC CASSPGGDYGYTF
few - TRBJ1-1 TRBV25-1 TGTGCCAGCAGTGCGGGACTGAACACTGAAGCTTTCTTT CASSAGLNTEAFF
- - TRBJ2-5 TRBV11-2 TGTGCCAGCAGCGAGGAGTCGCTGGGGAAAGAGACCCAGTACTTC CASSEESLGKETQYF
- TRBD1 TRBJ2-1 TRBV27 TGTGCCAGCAGCCCAGACAGGGGTGGGTGGGATGAGCAGTTCTTC CASSPDRGGWDEQFF
- TRBD1 TRBJ2-7 TRBV27 TGTGCCAGCACCCCCTTATTGGGACAGGGACCCTACGAGCAGTACTTC CASTPLLGQGPYEQYF
- TRBD1 TRBJ1-2 TRBV27 TGTGCCAGCAGTTTCATCCGGGACAGAAAGATGGGCTACACCTTC CASSFIRDRKMGYTF
- TRBD2 TRBJ2-5 TRBV5-1 TGCGCCAGCAGAGAAGCGGGGGCGGAGACCCAGTACTTC CASREAGAETQYF
- - TRBJ2-7 TRBV27 TGTGCCAGCAGTTTAGACCTAGGCTACGAGCAGTACTTC CASSLDLGYEQYF
few - TRBJ1-1 TRBV23-1 TGCGCCAGCAGTCAAGTCTCCCTAAGGGGGATTGAAGCTTTCTTT CASSQVSLRGIEAFF
- - TRBJ1-1 TRBV25-1 TGTGCCAGCAGTGAATATACGGGCACTGAAGCTTTCTTT CASSEYTGTEAFF
- - TRBJ2-5 TRBV25-1 TGTGCCAGCAGTGTCCCCTTCCAGGGGCTTGGGGAGACCCAGTACTTC CASSVPFQGLGETQYF
- - TRBJ2-5 TRBV29-1 TGCAGCGTTGAAGGTCGGGGGCTTTGGGAGACCCAGTACTTC CSVEGRGLWETQYF
few TRBD1 TRBJ2-7 TRBV7-9 TGTGCCAGCAGCTTATCGGCAGGGGGATCCGACGAGCAGTACTTC CASSLSAGGSDEQYF
- TRBD2 TRBJ2-7 TRBV6-5 TGTGCCAGCAGTCCCCGACAGCCGGGGGAGGGGCAGTACTTC CASSPRQPGEGQYF
- - TRBJ2-7 TRBV7-9 TGTGCCAGCAGCTCGAGGGTGGAAACCTACGAGCAGTACTTC CASSSRVETYEQYF
- TRBD2 TRBJ2-1 TRBV30 TGTGCCTGGAGTGCCGGACTAGCGGGGCTGTACAATGAGCAGTTCTTC CAWSAGLAGLYNEQFF
- - TRBJ2-7 TRBV5-6 TGTGCCAGCAGGCCGGGGGCAACCTACGAGCAGTACTTC CASRPGATYEQYF
- - TRBJ1-2 TRBV15 TGTGCCACCAGCAGAGATCGGGGGCCTATGCTAAACTATGGCTACACCTTC CATSRDRGPMLNYGYTF
few - TRBJ2-3 TRBV6-5 TGTGCCAGCAGACATGGACTGACGGATACGCAGTATTTT CASRHGLTDTQYF
- - TRBJ2-1 TRBV19 TGTGCCAGTAGTGTCACTAGCAACTCCTACAATGAGCAGTTCTTC CASSVTSNSYNEQFF
- - TRBJ2-3 TRBV2 TGTGCCAGGAAGACAGATACGCAGTATTTT CARKTDTQYF
few TRBD1 TRBJ1-1 TRBV29-1 TGCAGCGTTGAGACAGGGGCGTACTCAAACACTGAAGCTTTCTTT CSVETGAYSNTEAFF
- - TRBJ2-7 TRBV27 TGTGCCAGCAGTCGTCTCAGGGACGACGAGCAGTACTTC CASSRLRDDEQYF
- - TRBJ1-2 TRBV4-3 TGCGCCAGCAGCCAAGGGTACGAAGGAGATGGCTACACCTTC CASSQGYEGDGYTF
few - TRBJ1-2 TRBV29-1 TGCAGCGTTGATGAGTGGGGAGGATATGGCTACACCTTC CSVDEWGGYGYTF
few - TRBJ1-1 TRBV5-4 TGTGCCAGCAGCTTAGGGGTCACTGAAGCTTTCTTT CASSLGVTEAFF
- - TRBJ1-2 TRBV6-4 TGTGCCAGCAGTGGAGGGTTCGGCTACACCTTC CASSGGFGYTF
- - TRBJ1-5 TRBV30 TGTGCCTGGACCCGCAAAGGCCCTCTGACCCAGCCCCAGCATTTT CAWTRKGPLTQPQHF
- - TRBJ2-2 TRBV27 TGTGCCAGCAGTTTACAATGGCCAAACACCGGGGAGCTGTTTTTT CASSLQWPNTGELFF
few - TRBJ2-6 TRBV29-1 TGCAGCGCCCGAACACCCTCTGGGGCCAACGTCCTGACTTTC CSARTPSGANVLTF
- - TRBJ1-1 TRBV5-6 TGTGCCAGCAGCTATTTGGAGGCAGTTGAAGCTTTCTTT CASSYLEAVEAFF
- - TRBJ2-2 TRBV4-1 TGCGCCAGCAGCCCTTGGGCCTCCGCCGGGGAGCTGTTTTTT CASSPWASAGELFF
- - TRBJ2-7 TRBV27 TGTGCCAGCAGTTTATTGGGGGACGAGCAGTACTTC CASSLLGDEQYF
few - TRBJ2-2 TRBV5-6 TGTGCCAGCAGACCGGGCCGGACCGGGGAGCTGTTTTTT CASRPGRTGELFF
few TRBD1 TRBJ1-1 TRBV7-9 TGTGCCAGCAGCTCAATGTACAGGGGTGGAAATACTGAAGCTTTCTTT CASSSMYRGGNTEAFF
once - TRBJ2-1 TRBV5-6 TGTGCCAGCAGCGCGTACGAAAATGAGCAGTTCTTC CASSAYENEQFF
- TRBD1 TRBJ2-7 TRBV30 TGTGCCTGGGAGACAGGGCTCTACGAGCAGTACTTC CAWETGLYEQYF
- TRBD2 TRBJ2-7 TRBV30 TGTGCCTGGAGTGATCCTAGCGGGGGCCACTACGAGCAGTACTTC CAWSDPSGGHYEQYF
- - TRBJ1-1 TRBV29-1 TGCAGCCTCGTGGGGGAGGGATCTGAAGCTTTCTTT CSLVGEGSEAFF
- TRBD1 TRBJ1-2 TRBV29-1 TGCAGCGTTGAAGATCTAGGAGGGGGCATAGGGTACACCTTC CSVEDLGGGIGYTF
- - TRBJ1-4 TRBV30 TGTGCCTCTATGACACTCGCGGCTAATGAAAAACTGTTTTTT CASMTLAANEKLFF